This T cell receptor (beta chain) was identified during a study of blood T cell repertoires in COVID-19. About the research overall: Italy, Spain and the United States were the sources of the convalescent and acute COVID-19 samples.

Source study methods: Estimates of nucleated cell counts were drawn from the amplification of reference gene primers. Here immunoSEQ multiplex PCR was the method, and the copy in TCRdb shows in-frame clones only, minus some. That table is the source of V, J and clone size, and D and trimming were worked out from the DNA. The data contain some 43,000 clones, about 91% of them singletons. In its sample, this clone was seen once. This receptor was identified in a man in his 60s with active COVID-19. Sequenced input: peripheral blood.

The CDR3 DNA reads as TGCGCCAGCAGCCAAGATAGTCACGTAGGGGCCGGGGAGCTGTTTTTT. It encodes CASSQDSHVGAGELFF. V usage is TRBV4-1 and J usage is TRBJ2-2; weak D call: TRBD1 (5 bases). Germline CDR1 and CDR2: MGHRA and YSYEKL. CDR3 length equals 16 residues. The V end lost 0 bases, the J end lost 6 bases, and 14 bases lay between the germline ends.